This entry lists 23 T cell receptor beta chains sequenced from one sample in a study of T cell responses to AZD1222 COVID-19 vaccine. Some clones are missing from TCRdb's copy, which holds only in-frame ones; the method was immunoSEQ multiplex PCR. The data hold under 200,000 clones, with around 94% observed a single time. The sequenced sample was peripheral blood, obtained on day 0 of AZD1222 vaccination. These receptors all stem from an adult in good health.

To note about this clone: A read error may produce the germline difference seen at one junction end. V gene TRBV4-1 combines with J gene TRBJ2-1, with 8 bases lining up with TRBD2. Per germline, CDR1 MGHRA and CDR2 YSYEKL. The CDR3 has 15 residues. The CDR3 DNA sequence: TGCGCCAGCAGTCAAGCGGGAGTCCCTTACAATGAGCAGTTCTTC. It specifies CASSQAGVPYNEQFF.

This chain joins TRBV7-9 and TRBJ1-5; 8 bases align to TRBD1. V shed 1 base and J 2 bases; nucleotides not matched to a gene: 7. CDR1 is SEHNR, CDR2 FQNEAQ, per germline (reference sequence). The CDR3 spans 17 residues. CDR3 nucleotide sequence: TGTGCCAGCAGCTTAGTGAGGACAGGGCGAGGCAATCAGCCCCAGCATTTT. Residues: CASSLVRTGRGNQPQHF.

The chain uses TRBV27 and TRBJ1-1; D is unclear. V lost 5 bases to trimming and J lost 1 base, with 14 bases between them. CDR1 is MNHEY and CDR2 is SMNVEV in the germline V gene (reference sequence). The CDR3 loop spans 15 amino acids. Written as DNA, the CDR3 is TGTGCCAGCAGTGCCTCGCTTCTACGGAACACTGAAGCTTTCTTT. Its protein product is CASSASLLRNTEAFF.

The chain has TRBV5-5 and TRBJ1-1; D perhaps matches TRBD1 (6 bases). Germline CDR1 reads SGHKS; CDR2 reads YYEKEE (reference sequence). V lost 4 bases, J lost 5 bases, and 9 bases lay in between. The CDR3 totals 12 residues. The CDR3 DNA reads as TGTGCCAGCAGCCCACAGGGAACTGAAGCTTTCTTT. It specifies CASSPQGTEAFF.

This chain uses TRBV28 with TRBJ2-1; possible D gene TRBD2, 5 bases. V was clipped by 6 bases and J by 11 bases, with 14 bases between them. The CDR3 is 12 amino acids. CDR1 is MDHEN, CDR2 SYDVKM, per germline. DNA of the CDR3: TGTGCCAGCAGCCCGGCCCTAGCTCAGCAGTTCTTC. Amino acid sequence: CASSPALAQQFF.

In DNA form, the CDR3 reads TGTGCCAGCAGTTCCGGGTTGTCGGGCAATGAGCAGTTCTTC. This codes for CASSSGLSGNEQFF. V and J are TRBV28 and TRBJ2-1; D is uncertain. Trimming pared 4 bases from V and 6 bases from J, leaving 13 bases between. The CDR3 consists of 14 residues. Germline CDR1 reads MDHEN; CDR2 reads SYDVKM.

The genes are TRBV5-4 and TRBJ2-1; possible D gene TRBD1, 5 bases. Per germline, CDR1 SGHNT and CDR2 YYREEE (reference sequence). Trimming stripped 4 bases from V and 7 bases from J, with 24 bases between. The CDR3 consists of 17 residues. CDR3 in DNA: TGTGCCAGCAGCCGCGACTTACCTTCCGGACAAACTAATGAGCAGTTCTTC. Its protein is CASSRDLPSGQTNEQFF.

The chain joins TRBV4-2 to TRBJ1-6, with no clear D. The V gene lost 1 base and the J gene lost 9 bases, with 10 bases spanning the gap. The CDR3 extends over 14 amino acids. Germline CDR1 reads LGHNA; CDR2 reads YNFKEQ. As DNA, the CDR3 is TGTGCCAGCAGCCAAGGTTCCGAAGGTTCACCCCTCCACTTT. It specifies CASSQGSEGSPLHF.

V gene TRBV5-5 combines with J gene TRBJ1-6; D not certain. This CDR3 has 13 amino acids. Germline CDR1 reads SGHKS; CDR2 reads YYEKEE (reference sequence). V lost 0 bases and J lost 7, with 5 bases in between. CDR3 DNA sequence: TGTGCCAGCAGCTTGGTAACCAATTCACCCCTCCACTTT. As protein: CASSLVTNSPLHF.

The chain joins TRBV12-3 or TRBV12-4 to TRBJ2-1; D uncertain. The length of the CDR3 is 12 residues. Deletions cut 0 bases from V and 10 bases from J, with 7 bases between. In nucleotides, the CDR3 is TGTGCCAGCAGTTTAGCTTACTCGGAGCAGTTCTTC. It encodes CASSLAYSEQFF.

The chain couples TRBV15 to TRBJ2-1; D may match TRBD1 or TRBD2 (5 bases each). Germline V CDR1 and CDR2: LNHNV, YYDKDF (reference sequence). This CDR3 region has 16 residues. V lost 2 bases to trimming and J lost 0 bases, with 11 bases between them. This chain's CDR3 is CATSRRGLSSYNEQFF. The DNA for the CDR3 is TGTGCCACCAGCAGACGGGGCCTTAGCTCCTACAATGAGCAGTTCTTC.

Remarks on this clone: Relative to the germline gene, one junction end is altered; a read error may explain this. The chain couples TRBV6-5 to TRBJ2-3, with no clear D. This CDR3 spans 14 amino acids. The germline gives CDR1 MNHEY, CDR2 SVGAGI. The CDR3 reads CATSSYRSTDTQYF. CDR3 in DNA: TGTGCCACCAGTTCGTACCGGAGCACAGATACGCAGTATTTT.

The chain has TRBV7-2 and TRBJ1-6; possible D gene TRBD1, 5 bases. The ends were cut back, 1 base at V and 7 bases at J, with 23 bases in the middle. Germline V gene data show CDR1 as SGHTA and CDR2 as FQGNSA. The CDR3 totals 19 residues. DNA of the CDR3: TGTGCCAGCAGCTTAGTGTTTTCCCCCCGACAGCTAATAAATTCACCCCTCCACTTT. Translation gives CASSLVFSPRQLINSPLHF.

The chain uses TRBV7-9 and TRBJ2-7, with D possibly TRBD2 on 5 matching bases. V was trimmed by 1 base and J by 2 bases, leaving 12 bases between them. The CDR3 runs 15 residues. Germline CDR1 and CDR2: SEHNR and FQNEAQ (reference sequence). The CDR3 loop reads CASSLVSLAAYEQYF. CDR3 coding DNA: TGTGCCAGCAGCTTAGTATCGCTAGCAGCCTACGAGCAGTACTTC.

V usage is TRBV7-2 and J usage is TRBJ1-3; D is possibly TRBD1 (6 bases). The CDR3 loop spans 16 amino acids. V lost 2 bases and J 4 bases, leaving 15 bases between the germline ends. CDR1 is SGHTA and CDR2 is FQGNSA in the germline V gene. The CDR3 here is CASSLTDSGVGNTIYF. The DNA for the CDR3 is TGTGCCAGCAGCTTAACGGACAGTGGAGTCGGAAACACCATATATTTT.

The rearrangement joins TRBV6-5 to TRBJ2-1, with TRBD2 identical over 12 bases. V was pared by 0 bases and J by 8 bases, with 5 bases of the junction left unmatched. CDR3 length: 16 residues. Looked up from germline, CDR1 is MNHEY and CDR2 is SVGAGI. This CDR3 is CASSYSRLAGADEQFF. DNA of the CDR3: TGTGCCAGCAGTTACTCGAGACTAGCGGGAGCGGATGAGCAGTTCTTC.

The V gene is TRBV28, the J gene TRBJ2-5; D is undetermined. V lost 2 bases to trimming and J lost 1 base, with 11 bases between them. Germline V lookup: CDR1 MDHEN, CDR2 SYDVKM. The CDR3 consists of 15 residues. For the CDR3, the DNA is TGTGCCAGCAGTTTAATCGCGAGTCTCCAAGAGACCCAGTACTTC. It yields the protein CASSLIASLQETQYF. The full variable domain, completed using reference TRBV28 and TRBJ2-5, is DVKVTQSSRYLVKRTGEKVFLECVQDMDHENMFWYRQDPGLGLRLIYFSYDVKMKEKGDIPEGYSVSREKKERFSLILESASTNQTSMYLCASSLIASLQETQYFGPGTRLLVL.

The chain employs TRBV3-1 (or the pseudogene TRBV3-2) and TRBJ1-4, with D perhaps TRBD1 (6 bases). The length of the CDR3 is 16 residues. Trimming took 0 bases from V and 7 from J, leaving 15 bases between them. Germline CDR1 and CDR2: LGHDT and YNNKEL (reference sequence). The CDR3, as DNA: TGTGCCAGCAGCCAAGATCAGGTACAGGGCGGTGAAAAACTGTTTTTT. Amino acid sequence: CASSQDQVQGGEKLFF.

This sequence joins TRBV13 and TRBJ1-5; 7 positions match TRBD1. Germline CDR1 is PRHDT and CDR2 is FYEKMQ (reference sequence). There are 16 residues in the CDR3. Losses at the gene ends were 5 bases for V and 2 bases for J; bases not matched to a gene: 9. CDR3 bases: TGTGCCAGCAGCAAAGGTCCAACAGGGGGCAATCAGCCCCAGCATTTT. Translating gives CASSKGPTGGNQPQHF. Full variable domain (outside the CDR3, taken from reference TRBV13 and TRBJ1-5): AAGVIQSPRHLIKEKRETATLKCYPIPRHDTVYWYQQGPGQDPQFLISFYEKMQSDKGSIPDRFSAQQFSDYHSELNMSSLELGDSALYFCASSKGPTGGNQPQHFGDGTRLSIL.

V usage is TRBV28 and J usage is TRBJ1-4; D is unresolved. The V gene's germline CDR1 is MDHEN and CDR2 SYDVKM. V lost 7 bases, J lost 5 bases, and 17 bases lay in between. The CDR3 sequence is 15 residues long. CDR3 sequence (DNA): TGTGCCAGCAAGAGATCCCGAGGACGGAATGAAAAACTGTTTTTT. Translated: CASKRSRGRNEKLFF.

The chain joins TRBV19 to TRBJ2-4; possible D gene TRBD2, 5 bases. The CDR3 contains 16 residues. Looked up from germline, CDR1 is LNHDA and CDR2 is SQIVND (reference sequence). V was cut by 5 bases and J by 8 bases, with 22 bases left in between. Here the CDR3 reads CASSVTFGGAVHIQYF. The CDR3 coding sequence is TGTGCCAGTAGTGTCACATTTGGAGGTGCCGTACACATTCAGTACTTC.

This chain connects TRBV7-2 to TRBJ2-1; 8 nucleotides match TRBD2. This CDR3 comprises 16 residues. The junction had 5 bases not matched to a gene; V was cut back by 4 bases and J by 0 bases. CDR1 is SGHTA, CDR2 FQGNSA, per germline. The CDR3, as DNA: TGTGCCAGCAGCTCACACAGCGGGAGCTCCTACAATGAGCAGTTCTTC. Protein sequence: CASSSHSGSSYNEQFF.

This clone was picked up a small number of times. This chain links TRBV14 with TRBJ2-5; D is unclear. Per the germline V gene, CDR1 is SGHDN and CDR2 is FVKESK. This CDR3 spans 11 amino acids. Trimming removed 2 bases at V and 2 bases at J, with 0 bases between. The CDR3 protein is CASSQQETQYF. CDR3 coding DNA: TGTGCCAGCAGCCAACAAGAGACCCAGTACTTC.